The T cell receptor beta chain described here comes from a study of cytomegalovirus exposure and HLA in healthy donors. Frequency places this clone as medium-sized. Trimming stripped 0 bases from V and 1 base from J, with 4 bases between. Germline loops: CDR1 MRHNA, CDR2 SNTAGT. There are 15 residues in the CDR3. Amplification used 60 Vbeta primers and 13 Jbeta primers. This table comes from immunoSEQ multiplex PCR, and its TCRdb copy is limited to in-frame clones, with some not included. The specimen's table records roughly 70,000 clones. This receptor was taken from a man aged 40-49 years in good health and CMV-seronegative. J is TRBJ2-6 and V is TRBV6-4; D not resolved. Sample: PBMCs. CDR3 nucleotide sequence: TGTGCCAGCAGTGACTCCAGGTCTGGGGCCAACGTCCTGACTTTC. It codes for CASSDSRSGANVLTF.